A single TCR beta chain is shown here with its context. Study processing details: Estimates of nucleated cell counts were drawn from the amplification of reference gene primers. The data were produced by immunoSEQ multiplex PCR, yet TCRdb's version contains in-frame clones alone and is incomplete. The V and J calls and clone size were taken over from that table, and D and trimming were inferred from the DNA. The data hold about 220,000 clones, with roughly 81% observed a single time. Germline V gene lookup returns CDR1 SEHNR and CDR2 FQNEAQ (reference sequence). V lost 5 bases to trimming and J lost 5 bases; unmatched junction nucleotides: 4. This CDR3 has 13 residues. This sample was taken from a study of blood T cell repertoires in COVID-19. Study in general: The United States, Italy and Spain provided the acute and convalescent COVID-19 samples. The cDNA or gDNA used as material had been derived from T cells, B-cell-depleted T cells, or PBMCs.

Sample: peripheral blood. The chain carries TRBV7-9 and TRBJ1-1, with 8 bases identical to TRBD1. The sequence was collected from a man between 50 and 59 years old who had recovered from COVID-19. The CDR3 region has the DNA TGTGCCAGCAGCCTGACAGGGGCGACTGAAGCTTTCTTT. It yields the protein CASSLTGATEAFF.